These 21 T cell receptor beta chains were sequenced from one sample in a study of identical twins. TCRdb used MiXCR to reprocess the 5' RACE reads, holding one entry per CDR3 protein. The sample consists of roughly 710,000 distinct CDR3 sequences, approximately 6% of them appearing once. Sequenced material: naive T cells sorted from blood. The receptors were gathered from a man younger than 35 in good health.

In this sample, this clonotype turned up a few times. This chain uses TRBV27 with TRBJ2-7; no firm D call. The V gene lost 2 bases and the J gene lost 0 bases, with 17 bases spanning the gap. The germline CDR1 and CDR2 sequences are MNHEY and SMNVEV (reference sequence). The CDR3 is made up of 17 amino acids. The CDR3 nucleotides are TGTGCCAGCAGTTTAGGTAATTTCGCTACCTACTCCTACGAGCAGTACTTC. Translation: CASSLGNFATYSYEQYF.

The chain has TRBV3-1 and TRBJ2-1; 7 bases map to TRBD1. The CDR3 loop spans 15 amino acids. Per the germline V gene, CDR1 is LGHDT and CDR2 is YNNKEL (reference sequence). The V and J ends lost 6 bases and 0 bases, in that order; junction bases with no gene match: 5. The CDR3 sequence: CASSRDSISYNEQFF. The CDR3 bases are TGTGCCAGCAGTCGGGACAGTATCTCCTACAATGAGCAGTTCTTC.

The V gene is TRBV29-1, the J gene TRBJ1-2, with D uncertain. The CDR3 length is 12 residues. Trimming took off 2 bases at V and 7 bases at J, with 11 bases between the two ends. Germline V gene data show CDR1 as SQVTM and CDR2 as ANQGSEA. The CDR3 spells CSVESALLGYTF. In DNA form, the CDR3 reads TGCAGCGTTGAAAGTGCGCTCCTTGGCTACACCTTC. The full variable domain, rest sourced from reference TRBV29-1 and TRBJ1-2, is SAVISQKPSRDICQRGTSLTIQCQVDSQVTMMFWYRQQPGQSLTLIATANQGSEATYESGFVIDKFPISRPNLTFSTLTVSNMSPEDSSIYLCSVESALLGYTFGSGTRLTVV.

This clonotype was observed a few times. The chain joins TRBV18 to TRBJ2-1, with 12 bases matching TRBD2. Germline values: CDR1 KGHSH, CDR2 LQKENI. This CDR3 region has 16 residues. J was trimmed by 4 bases and V by 4 bases; bases with no gene match: 5. Here the CDR3 reads CASSRWTSGTYNEQFF. The CDR3 coding sequence is TGTGCCAGCTCACGATGGACTAGCGGGACTTACAATGAGCAGTTCTTC.

In its sample, this clonotype was seen a few times. The chain is built from TRBV19 and TRBJ1-5, with D uncertain. Trimming removed 5 bases from V and 4 bases from J, with 12 bases in between. Germline CDR1 and CDR2: LNHDA and SQIVND (reference sequence). There are 14 residues in the CDR3. The CDR3 DNA is TGTGCCAGTAGTTTCGAGAACGAGAATCAGCCCCAGCATTTT. This sequence encodes CASSFENENQPQHF.

J is TRBJ2-3 and V is TRBV7-8; TRBD1 aligns across 8 bases. With 4 bases clipped from V and 1 base from J, the junction kept 7 bases outside the gene matches. CDR1 is SGHVS and CDR2 is FQNEAQ in the germline V gene. This CDR3 has 16 amino acids. In DNA form, the CDR3 reads TGTGCCAGCAGCTCAGGACAGGGATGGGGCACAGATACGCAGTATTTT. Protein sequence: CASSSGQGWGTDTQYF.

The sample holds many counts of this clonotype. The chain uses TRBV5-1 and TRBJ1-2; no reliable D call. Germline CDR1 is SGHRS and CDR2 is YFSETQ. The V end was cut by 6 bases, the J end by 1 base, with 7 bases between. The CDR3 loop spans 12 amino acids. CDR3: CASTLDNYGYTF. In DNA form, the CDR3 reads TGCGCCAGCACTCTAGATAACTATGGCTACACCTTC.

The chain recombines TRBV14 with TRBJ1-5; D uncertain. V lost 3 bases and J 5 bases, leaving 8 bases between the germline ends. The CDR3 has 13 residues. Germline CDR1 and CDR2: SGHDN and FVKESK. For the CDR3, the DNA is TGTGCCAGCAGCCAGCGCAGAGATCAGCCCCAGCATTTT. Encoded protein: CASSQRRDQPQHF. Looking up the rest from reference TRBV14 and TRBJ1-5 gives the full variable domain: EAGVTQFPSHSVIEKGQTVTLRCDPISGHDNLYWYRRVMGKEIKFLLHFVKESKQDESGMPNNRFLAERTGGTYSTLKVQPAELEDSGVYFCASSQRRDQPQHFGDGTRLSIL.

This clonotype was seen a few times. This rearrangement joins TRBV5-1 to TRBJ2-5, with D tentatively TRBD2 (5 bases). The CDR3 length is 15 residues. CDR1 SGHRS and CDR2 YFSETQ come from the germline V gene. Trimming stripped 1 base from V and 0 bases from J, with 10 bases between. CDR3 nucleotides: TGCGCCAGCAGCTTGTCGGGAAAGAACCAAGAGACCCAGTACTTC. Its protein product is CASSLSGKNQETQYF.

This clonotype was found many times. The rearrangement links TRBV29-1 to TRBJ2-3; D is possibly TRBD2 (6 bases). CDR1 is SQVTM, CDR2 ANQGSEA, per germline. CDR3 length: 12 residues. Trimming left V 8 bases short and J 11 bases short, with 20 bases between. The CDR3 is CSFRDLVMRQYF. CDR3 nucleotide sequence: TGCAGCTTCCGGGACTTGGTGATGAGGCAGTATTTT.

The chain is built from TRBV7-9 and TRBJ2-1, with D maybe TRBD2 (5 bases). Looked up from germline, CDR1 is SEHNR and CDR2 is FQNEAQ (reference sequence). The V end was cut by 4 bases, the J end by 0 bases, with 16 bases between. The CDR3 totals 17 residues. Here the CDR3 reads CASSSRRAPSSYNEQFF. As DNA, the CDR3 is TGTGCCAGCAGCTCACGGCGGGCCCCGAGCTCCTACAATGAGCAGTTCTTC.

The sample holds many counts of this clonotype. V usage is TRBV5-6 and J usage is TRBJ1-4, with D possibly matching TRBD1 (5 bases). The CDR3 runs 19 residues. The germline V gene has CDR1 SGHDT and CDR2 YYEEEE. Trimming shortened V by 1 base and J by 1 base, and 20 bases separated the two germline ends. CDR3 residues: CASSLRWQAGPKTNEKLFF. CDR3 DNA sequence: TGTGCCAGCAGCTTGAGGTGGCAGGCGGGACCAAAAACTAATGAAAAACTGTTTTTT.

This clonotype was found a few times. The chain is built from TRBV20-1 and TRBJ1-6; D might be TRBD1 (6 bases). Germline V gene lookup returns CDR1 DFQATT and CDR2 SNEGSKA (reference sequence). The ends were cut back, 4 bases at V and 9 bases at J, with 13 bases in the middle. The CDR3 spans 13 residues. CDR3 protein: CSAKNRVASPLHF. DNA for the CDR3: TGCAGTGCTAAAAACAGGGTGGCTTCACCCCTCCACTTT.

The gene calls are TRBV12-3 or TRBV12-4 and TRBJ1-2; TRBD1 might be the D (5 bases). The CDR3 extends over 13 amino acids. V lost 6 bases, J lost 5 bases, and 13 bases lay in between. The CDR3 DNA sequence: TGTGCCAGCAGCCCCGGGACGGCATATGGCTACACCTTC. Protein: CASSPGTAYGYTF.

In its sample, this clonotype was seen many times. For the CDR3, the DNA is TGTGCCACCAGTGATCCTACAGGGGGCGAATACAATGAGCAGTTCTTC. It specifies CATSDPTGGEYNEQFF. This sequence joins TRBV24-1 and TRBJ2-1; 9 bases align to TRBD1. The V gene end was trimmed by 3 bases and the J gene end by 4 bases; junction bases not matched to a gene: 6. Looked up from germline, CDR1 is KGHDR and CDR2 is SFDVKD. This CDR3 is 16 amino acids long.

This clonotype was observed at least ten times. The genes are TRBV29-1 and TRBJ2-5; 7 bases are shared with TRBD1. V gave up 7 bases and J gave up 0 bases; unmatched junction bases: 5. The germline CDR1 and CDR2 sequences are SQVTM and ANQGSEA. The CDR3 extends over 13 amino acids. The CDR3 DNA sequence: TGCAGCGACCTGACAGGGTACCAAGAGACCCAGTACTTC. This codes for CSDLTGYQETQYF. Based on the CDR3 plus reference TRBV29-1 and TRBJ2-5, the full variable domain is SAVISQKPSRDICQRGTSLTIQCQVDSQVTMMFWYRQQPGQSLTLIATANQGSEATYESGFVIDKFPISRPNLTFSTLTVSNMSPEDSSIYLCSDLTGYQETQYFGPGTRLLVL.

The chain links TRBV20-1 to TRBJ1-5; TRBD1 might be the D (5 bases). Trimming took 6 bases from V and 3 from J, leaving 15 bases between them. Germline CDR1 reads DFQATT; CDR2 reads SNEGSKA (reference sequence). The CDR3 is 14 residues long. The CDR3 nucleotides are TGCAGTGCAACTAATCAGGGATTCAATCAGCCCCAGCATTTT. This sequence encodes CSATNQGFNQPQHF.

The rearrangement joins TRBV14 to TRBJ2-2, with D unclear. Trimming removed 1 base from V and 5 bases from J, with 8 bases in between. The CDR3 extends over 14 amino acids. Germline-derived CDR1 and CDR2 are SGHDN and FVKESK. The CDR3 loop reads CASSQGYGTGELFF. The CDR3 DNA reads TGTGCCAGCAGCCAAGGATATGGGACCGGGGAGCTGTTTTTT.

Ten or more counts support this clonotype. This chain connects TRBV4-2 to TRBJ2-4, with TRBD2 matching over 7 bases. The CDR3 totals 18 residues. CDR1 is LGHNA and CDR2 is YNFKEQ in the germline V gene. Trimming took 0 bases from V and 1 from J; bases not matched to a gene: 9. The CDR3 DNA is TGTGCCAGCAGCCAAGAAAACACGGGAGCGGGGGCCAAAAACATTCAGTACTTC. This translates into CASSQENTGAGAKNIQYF.

This clonotype came up many times. The junction and the germline gene differ at one end; a read error may be behind it. The chain carries TRBV20-1 and TRBJ1-1; the D is unclear. From germline, CDR1 is DFQATT and CDR2 SNEGSKA (reference sequence). The CDR3 runs 10 residues. CDR3: CSAKLLDGGF. CDR3 bases: TGCAGTGCTAAACTCCTTGACGGAGGGTTT.

This clonotype was recorded many times. CDR3 amino acids: CASQTANTGELFF. CDR3 coding DNA: TGTGCCAGCCAGACAGCGAACACCGGGGAGCTGTTTTTT. The chain has TRBV6-6 and TRBJ2-2; D might be TRBD1 (5 bases). Germline lookup yields CDR1 MNHNY and CDR2 SVGAGI (reference sequence). The ends were cut back, 8 bases at V and 0 bases at J, with 7 bases in the middle. The CDR3 runs to 13 residues.